The T cell receptor beta chain under discussion was sequenced for a study of T cells in Graves' hyperthyroidism and ophthalmopathy. General study points: The blood repertoire included most of the expanded thyroid clonotypes above 0.001.

Every diagnosis used clinical symptoms, serum thyroxine and TRAb, thyroid ultrasound and orbital computed tomography. The authors took PBMCs from over 8.5 ml fresh peripheral blood. The sample holds a few counts of this clonotype. Its matching antigen is unknown. The CDR3 has 16 residues. The ends lost 3 bases at V and 4 bases at J; junction bases unmatched: 4. In germline, CDR1 is MRHNA, CDR2 SNTAGT. The CDR3 regions of TCR beta were amplified from RNA transcripts. Using the HTBI primer set, a first-round RT-PCR was run on the TCR CDR3. TCRdb re-called the multiplex PCR reads through MiXCR, storing one row per CDR3 protein. The table lists 220,000 or so distinct CDR3 sequences, less than 20% of them singletons.

The receptor was derived from a woman between 18 and 29 years old with Graves' ophthalmopathy. The chain links TRBV6-4 to TRBJ2-3; 13 bases are shared with TRBD2. The sequencing sample was made of blood. The CDR3 DNA reads TGTGCCAGCAGTGAGAGACTAGCGGGGGGCTCAGATACGCAGTATTTT. This gives the protein CASSERLAGGSDTQYF.